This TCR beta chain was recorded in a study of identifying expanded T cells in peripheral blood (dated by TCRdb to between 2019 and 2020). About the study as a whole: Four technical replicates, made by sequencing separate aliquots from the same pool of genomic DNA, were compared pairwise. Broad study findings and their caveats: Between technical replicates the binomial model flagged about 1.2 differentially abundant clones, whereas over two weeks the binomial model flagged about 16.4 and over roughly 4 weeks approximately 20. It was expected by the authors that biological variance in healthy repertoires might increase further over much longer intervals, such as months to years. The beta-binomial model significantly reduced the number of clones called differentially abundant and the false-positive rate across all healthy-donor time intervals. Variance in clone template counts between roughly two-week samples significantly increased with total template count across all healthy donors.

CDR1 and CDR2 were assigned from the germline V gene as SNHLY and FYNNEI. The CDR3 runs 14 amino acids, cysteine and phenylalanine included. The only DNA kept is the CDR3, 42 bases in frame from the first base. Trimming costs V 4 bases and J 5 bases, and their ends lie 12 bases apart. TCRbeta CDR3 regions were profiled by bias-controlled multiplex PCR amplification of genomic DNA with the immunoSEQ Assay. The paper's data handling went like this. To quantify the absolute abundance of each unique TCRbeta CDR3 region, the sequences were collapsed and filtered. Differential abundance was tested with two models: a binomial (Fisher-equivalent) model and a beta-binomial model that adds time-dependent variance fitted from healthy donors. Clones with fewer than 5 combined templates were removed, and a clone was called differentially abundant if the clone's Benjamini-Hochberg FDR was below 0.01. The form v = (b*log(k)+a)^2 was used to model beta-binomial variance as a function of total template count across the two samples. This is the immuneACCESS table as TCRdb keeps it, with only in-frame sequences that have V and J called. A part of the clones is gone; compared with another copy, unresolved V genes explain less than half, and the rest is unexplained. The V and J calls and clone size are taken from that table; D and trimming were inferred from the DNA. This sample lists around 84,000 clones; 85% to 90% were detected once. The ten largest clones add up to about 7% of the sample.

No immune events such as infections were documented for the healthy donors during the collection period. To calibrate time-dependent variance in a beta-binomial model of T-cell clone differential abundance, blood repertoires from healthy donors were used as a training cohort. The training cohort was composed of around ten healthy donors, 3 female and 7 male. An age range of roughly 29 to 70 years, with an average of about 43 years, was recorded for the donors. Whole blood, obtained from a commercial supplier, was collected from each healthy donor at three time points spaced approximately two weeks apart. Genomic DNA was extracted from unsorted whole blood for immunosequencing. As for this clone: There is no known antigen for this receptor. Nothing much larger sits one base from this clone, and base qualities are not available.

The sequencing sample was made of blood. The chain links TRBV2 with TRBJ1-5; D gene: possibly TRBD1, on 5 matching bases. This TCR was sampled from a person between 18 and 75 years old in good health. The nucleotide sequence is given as TGTGCCAGCAGTGCGCAGGGTAGTTATCAGCCCCAGCATTTT. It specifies CASSAQGSYQPQHF.